What follows are 5 T cell receptor beta chains derived from one specimen sequenced in a study of tumor-infiltrating lymphocytes in primary liver carcinoma. Total RNA (about 500 ng) served as template for TCR beta cDNA synthesis primed by a constant-region primer. Construction of TCR beta libraries relied on three successive nested multiplex PCR rounds employing slightly modified ARM-PCR. In the first two PCR rounds, TRBV1-TRBV30 forward primers were paired with a C-beta reverse primer, and each round lasted approximately 10 cycles. TCRdb re-called the multiplex PCR reads with MiXCR, one entry per CDR3 protein. The sample includes about 78,000 distinct CDR3 sequences, 60% to 80% of them seen just once. Taking about 17-32 mg of unsorted bulk tissue, the authors co-extracted RNA and DNA. Sequencing was performed on liver tumor tissue from sampling region 4. Subset defined: tumor region T4, right-lateral pole. Every receptor here comes from a man in his forties or fifties with primary liver carcinoma and hepatitis B virus infection.

With regard to this clonotype: A much larger clone lies a single base off, so this may be a read error. The chain links TRBV10-3 to TRBJ2-2, with 7 bases matching TRBD1. Germline V CDR1 and CDR2: ENHRY, SYGVKD. The V gene end was trimmed by 4 bases and the J gene end by 1 base; junction bases not matched to a gene: 3. This CDR3 spans 15 amino acids. The CDR3 DNA reads as TGTGCCATCAGTGTGGGGACAGTGAACACCGGGGAGCTGTTTTTT. Protein: CAISVGTVNTGELFF.

This clonotype was seen many times. V and J are TRBV6-4 and TRBJ2-1, with 9 bases lining up with TRBD1. Germline trimming cut 0 bases from V and 7 bases from J; bases unmatched to any gene: 1. There are 14 residues in the CDR3. Germline CDR1 MRHNA, CDR2 SNTAGT. The CDR3 sequence: CASSDSGTGNEQFF. CDR3 nucleotide sequence: TGTGCCAGCAGTGACTCCGGGACAGGGAATGAGCAGTTCTTC.

Of note for this clonotype: At one boundary the junction diverges from the germline segment, which might be a read error. The chain is built from TRBV6-6 and TRBJ2-2, with a possible D match to TRBD2 (6 bases). The CDR3 sequence is 13 residues long. The germline V gene has CDR1 MNHNY and CDR2 SVGAGI (reference sequence). The CDR3, as DNA: TGTGCCAGCAGTTACCCGGGGGACGGGGAGCTGTTTTTC. Amino acids: CASSYPGDGELFF.

As for this clonotype: A read error may explain this, as a much larger clone is one base away. The V and J genes are TRBV5-4 and TRBJ1-1; the match to TRBD1 covers 7 bases. The CDR3 consists of 13 residues. CDR1 is SGHNT and CDR2 is YYREEE in the germline V gene (reference sequence). J lost 3 bases, V lost 2 bases, and 1 base had no gene match. As DNA, the CDR3 is TGTGCCAGCAGCTTTGACAGGGACACTGAAGCTTTCTTT. It specifies CASSFDRDTEAFF.

For this clonotype: A read error may account for a junction end that differs from germline. The chain is built from TRBV6-1 and TRBJ1-5; D is possibly TRBD1 (6 bases). The assigned J gene may be wrong: the sequence end matches TRBJ2-3 better. Germline CDR1 MNHNS, CDR2 SASEGT. This CDR3 region has 15 residues. The CDR3, as DNA: TGTGCCAGCAATGAACAGGGTCTTGGCAATCAGTCCCAGTATTTT. Protein: CASNEQGLGNQSQYF.